This passage covers 28 T cell receptor beta chains from one sample sequenced in a study of blood T cell repertoires in COVID-19. The protocol was immunoSEQ multiplex PCR, while the TCRdb copy is restricted to in-frame clones and leaves out a portion. The sample has around 33,000 clones; about 90% are singletons. Sequencing used peripheral blood. All receptors derive from a man older than 75 with acute or convalescent COVID-19.

This rearrangement joins TRBV18 to TRBJ2-7; 9 nucleotides line up with TRBD1. The CDR3 covers 14 residues. V was clipped by 1 base and J by 6 bases; unmatched bases: 4. Germline CDR1 KGHSH, CDR2 LQKENI. CDR3 residues: CASSPRPGQGEQYF. The CDR3 DNA reads TGTGCCAGCTCACCACGACCGGGACAGGGCGAGCAGTACTTC.

The chain uses TRBV5-1 and TRBJ1-1; D may be TRBD1 (6 bases). Trimming removed 2 bases from V and 1 base from J, with 9 bases in between. This CDR3 comprises 14 residues. Per germline, CDR1 SGHRS and CDR2 YFSETQ. DNA for the CDR3: TGCGCCAGCAGCTTTAACAGGGAGAACACTGAAGCTTTCTTT. Translation: CASSFNRENTEAFF.

The rearrangement links TRBV19 to TRBJ1-6; 7 nucleotides agree with TRBD1. The V gene's germline CDR1 is LNHDA and CDR2 SQIVND (reference sequence). Trimming cost V 1 base and J 9 bases; bases outside gene matches: 6. The CDR3 contains 15 residues. The CDR3, as DNA: TGTGCCAGTAGTATAGTGGCAGGGGGAGTTTCACCCCTCCACTTT. The encoded protein is CASSIVAGGVSPLHF.

V gene TRBV19 combines with J gene TRBJ1-5; 10 positions match TRBD1. Germline CDR1 and CDR2: LNHDA and SQIVND (reference sequence). CDR3 length: 16 residues. The V and J ends lost 3 bases and 5 bases, in that order; junction bases with no gene match: 7. CDR3 sequence (DNA): TGTGCCAGTAGTATTTTTACGACAGGGGGCGATCAGCCCCAGCATTTT. Translating gives CASSIFTTGGDQPQHF.

CDR3 DNA sequence: TGTGCCACCAGCAGAGATTACACAGGGGCGGATGAGCAGTTCTTC. Encoded protein: CATSRDYTGADEQFF. This sequence joins TRBV15 and TRBJ2-1, with TRBD1 matching over 7 bases. This CDR3 is built from 15 residues. Germline assignment: CDR1 LNHNV and CDR2 YYDKDF (reference sequence). Trimming cost V 0 bases and J 8 bases; bases outside gene matches: 7.

This clone was found a few times. J is TRBJ2-1 and V is TRBV6-4; D is undetermined. Looked up from germline, CDR1 is MRHNA and CDR2 is SNTAGT. Trimming removed 2 bases from V and 9 bases from J, with 11 bases in between. This CDR3 is 13 amino acids long. CDR3 nucleotides: TGTGCCAGCAGTGACACCTATTTGAGTGAGCAGTTCTTC. It codes for CASSDTYLSEQFF.

This chain joins TRBV11-3 and TRBJ2-3; 9 nucleotides agree with TRBD2. Germline lookup yields CDR1 SGHNT and CDR2 YENEEA. This CDR3 is built from 16 residues. Trimming took 4 bases from V and 2 from J; bases not matched to a gene: 7. The CDR3 DNA is TGTGCCAGCAGCTCGGGTAGCGGGGGAGTCACAGATACGCAGTATTTT. It specifies CASSSGSGGVTDTQYF.

The chain combines TRBV9 with TRBJ1-5; possible D gene TRBD1, 6 bases. V lost 4 bases and J 4 bases, leaving 12 bases between the germline ends. This CDR3 contains 14 residues. Germline loops: CDR1 SGDLS, CDR2 YYNGEE. DNA for the CDR3: TGTGCCAGCAGCTGGGGCAGGGGAAATCAGCCCCAGCATTTT. This sequence encodes CASSWGRGNQPQHF.

Here the CDR3 reads CASSLEQIYSNQPQHF. DNA of the CDR3: TGTGCCAGCAGCTTAGAACAGATTTATAGCAATCAGCCCCAGCATTTT. The chain has TRBV11-2 and TRBJ1-5; D is uncertain. The CDR3 is made up of 16 amino acids. Trimming took 0 bases from V and 0 from J, leaving 9 bases between them. Germline V gene lookup returns CDR1 SGHAT and CDR2 FQNNGV. Using reference TRBV11-2 and TRBJ1-5 for the parts outside the CDR3, the full variable domain is EAGVAQSPRYKIIEKRQSVAFWCNPISGHATLYWYQQILGQGPKLLIQFQNNGVVDDSQLPKDRFSAERLKGVDSTLKIQPAKLEDSAVYLCASSLEQIYSNQPQHFGDGTRLSIL.

This clone was seen only once. The rearrangement uses TRBV5-1 and TRBJ2-3; D remains ambiguous. CDR1 and CDR2 from the germline V gene are SGHRS and YFSETQ. Trimming removed 2 bases from V and 0 bases from J, with 7 bases in between. This CDR3 is 14 amino acids long. For the CDR3, the DNA is TGCGCCAGCAGCTTAGAGACTAGCACAGATACGCAGTATTTT. As protein: CASSLETSTDTQYF.

This sequence joins TRBV19 and TRBJ1-1, with a weak D call TRBD1 (6 bases). CDR1 and CDR2 (germline): LNHDA, SQIVND (reference sequence). The CDR3 sequence is 16 residues long. Deletions cut 3 bases from V and 1 base from J, with 15 bases between. The CDR3 protein is CASSILFLGGNTEAFF. CDR3 sequence (DNA): TGTGCCAGTAGTATTCTCTTCTTAGGGGGGAACACTGAAGCTTTCTTT.

The rearrangement uses TRBV11-2 and TRBJ1-2; TRBD1 might be the D (6 bases). The germline gives CDR1 SGHAT, CDR2 FQNNGV. The ends were cut back, 2 bases at V and 6 bases at J, with 13 bases in the middle. There are 14 residues in the CDR3. The CDR3 sequence: CASSLTAGADGYTF. The DNA of the CDR3 is TGTGCCAGCAGCTTAACGGCAGGGGCGGATGGCTACACCTTC. Full variable domain (outside the CDR3, taken from reference TRBV11-2 and TRBJ1-2): EAGVAQSPRYKIIEKRQSVAFWCNPISGHATLYWYQQILGQGPKLLIQFQNNGVVDDSQLPKDRFSAERLKGVDSTLKIQPAKLEDSAVYLCASSLTAGADGYTFGSGTRLTVV.

The chain carries TRBV5-1 and TRBJ2-3; D perhaps matches TRBD1 (5 bases). V shed 4 bases and J shed 3 bases, with 18 bases lying between them. The CDR3 spans 16 residues. Germline loops: CDR1 SGHRS, CDR2 YFSETQ. This chain's CDR3 is CASSPIAGSVTDTQYF. The CDR3 bases are TGCGCCAGCAGCCCAATTGCAGGGTCGGTGACAGATACGCAGTATTTT.

The chain has TRBV5-1 and TRBJ1-1; 7 bases fit TRBD1. The V segment lost 3 bases and the J segment 5 bases; nucleotides outside the gene matches: 7. The CDR3 consists of 14 residues. Germline values: CDR1 SGHRS, CDR2 YFSETQ. CDR3 DNA sequence: TGCGCCAGCAGCTGGGCAGGGGGAAGGACTGAAGCTTTCTTT. Residues: CASSWAGGRTEAFF.

The gene calls are TRBV24-1 and TRBJ2-2, with D perhaps matching TRBD1 (6 bases). Trimming cost V 0 bases and J 7 bases, with 8 bases left between them. Germline CDR1 and CDR2: KGHDR and SFDVKD. The CDR3 contains 14 residues. The chain's CDR3 is CATSDLRQVGELFF. CDR3 nucleotides: TGTGCCACCAGTGATTTGCGACAGGTCGGGGAGCTGTTTTTT.

The chain has TRBV15 and TRBJ2-2; 8 bases fit TRBD1. The ends lost 2 bases at V and 4 bases at J; junction bases unmatched: 6. The CDR3 consists of 16 residues. Germline V gives CDR1 LNHNV, CDR2 YYDKDF (reference sequence). CDR3 region: CATSRIRTGFTGELFF. The CDR3 DNA reads TGTGCCACCAGCAGAATAAGGACAGGGTTCACCGGGGAGCTGTTTTTT.

The CDR3 DNA sequence: TGCGCCAGCAGCTTTCGTGAGGACACCGGGGAGCTGTTTTTT. Amino acid sequence: CASSFREDTGELFF. The chain has TRBV5-1 and TRBJ2-2; D call uncertain. Deletions cut 2 bases from V and 3 bases from J, with 8 bases between. CDR3 size: 14 residues. Germline V CDR1 and CDR2: SGHRS, YFSETQ.

The chain is built from TRBV5-8 and TRBJ1-1, with D possibly TRBD1 on 5 matching bases. Germline V gene lookup returns CDR1 SGHTS and CDR2 YDEGEE. The CDR3 contains 16 residues. The V and J ends lost 0 bases and 5 bases respectively, with 17 bases between them. CDR3 coding DNA: TGTGCCAGCAGCTTGGCCGTGCTAAGGGGAGGAACTGAAGCTTTCTTT. It translates to CASSLAVLRGGTEAFF.

The genes are TRBV10-1 and TRBJ2-2; perhaps TRBD1 as D (6 bases). CDR3 length: 14 residues. Trimming left V 4 bases short and J 6 bases short, with 12 bases between. From germline, CDR1 is WNHNN and CDR2 SYGVQD (reference sequence). CDR3 sequence: CASSVTGNPGELFF. The CDR3 DNA reads TGCGCCAGCAGTGTGACAGGCAATCCCGGGGAGCTGTTTTTT.

The V and J genes are TRBV6-5 and TRBJ1-2; weak D call: TRBD1 (6 bases). V lost 6 bases and J lost 7, with 9 bases in between. The length of the CDR3 is 11 residues. Looked up from germline, CDR1 is MNHEY and CDR2 is SVGAGI. The DNA of the CDR3 is TGTGCCAGCAGGGGGGACATTGGCTACACCTTC. Its translation is CASRGDIGYTF.

The chain is built from TRBV30 and TRBJ2-7; D unclear. Between the trimmed V and J ends, which lost 2 bases and 4 bases, there was a span of 21 bases. CDR3 length equals 16 residues. Germline CDR1 GTSNPN, CDR2 SVGIG (reference sequence). The DNA for the CDR3 is TGTGCCTGGAGTAAGTCTGCCAGACCGGGTTTTTACGAGCAGTACTTC. This codes for CAWSKSARPGFYEQYF.

The chain uses TRBV6-1 and TRBJ1-1; TRBD1 matches 7 bases. From germline, CDR1 is MNHNS and CDR2 SASEGT. The CDR3 spans 17 residues. V trimming: 3 bases; J trimming: 0 bases; junction bases outside the gene matches: 10. CDR3 bases: TGTGCCAGCAGTGATCCAGGGGGAGGAAGATTGAACACTGAAGCTTTCTTT. This gives the protein CASSDPGGGRLNTEAFF.

The chain links TRBV7-7 to TRBJ1-1, with 7 nucleotides matching TRBD1. Trimming removed 0 bases from V and 5 bases from J; junction bases left unmatched: 0. Per germline, CDR1 SSHAT and CDR2 FNYEAQ (reference sequence). The CDR3 is 13 residues long. The chain's CDR3 is CASSLAQGTEAFF. As DNA, the CDR3 is TGTGCCAGCAGCTTAGCACAGGGGACTGAAGCTTTCTTT. Drawing the rest from reference TRBV7-7 and TRBJ1-1, the complete variable domain is GAGVSQSPRYKVTKRGQDVTLRCDPISSHATLYWYQQALGQGPEFLTYFNYEAQPDKSGLPSDRFSAERPEGSISTLTIQRTEQRDSAMYRCASSLAQGTEAFFGQGTRLTVV.

The J gene is TRBJ1-2, the V gene TRBV4-1, with D perhaps TRBD1 (5 bases). Germline lookup yields CDR1 MGHRA and CDR2 YSYEKL. CDR3 length: 17 residues. V lost 4 bases to trimming and J lost 4 bases, with 22 bases between them. The CDR3 DNA reads TGCGCCAGCAGCCCCTCAGAGGTCCGGGGGTATCTCTATGGCTACACCTTC. Its protein is CASSPSEVRGYLYGYTF.

The chain carries TRBV6-5 and TRBJ2-3; perhaps TRBD2 as D (5 bases). Germline V lookup: CDR1 MNHEY, CDR2 SVGAGI. The ends were cut back, 6 bases at V and 3 bases at J, with 10 bases in the middle. CDR3 length equals 13 residues. Here the CDR3 reads CASSPGSTDTQYF. The CDR3 bases are TGTGCCAGCAGCCCGGGGAGTACAGATACGCAGTATTTT.

The chain is built from TRBV18 and TRBJ1-1; TRBD1 agrees at 11 bases. The V and J ends lost 6 bases and 0 bases, in that order; junction bases with no gene match: 6. CDR1 and CDR2 from the germline V gene are KGHSH and LQKENI. This CDR3 is built from 16 residues. CDR3 nucleotide sequence: TGTGCCAGCTCCCGGACAGGGGGCGCGATGAACACTGAAGCTTTCTTT. This codes for CASSRTGGAMNTEAFF.

This chain uses TRBV6-5 with TRBJ1-5; D is undetermined. The CDR3 runs 13 residues. Per the germline V gene, CDR1 is MNHEY and CDR2 is SVGAGI. Trimming left V 0 bases short and J 7 bases short, with 7 bases between. The CDR3 DNA sequence: TGTGCCAGCAGTTACTCGCGAATACAGCCCCAGCATTTT. Protein sequence: CASSYSRIQPQHF.

The chain is built from TRBV9 and TRBJ2-3; 9 positions match TRBD2. Germline V gene lookup returns CDR1 SGDLS and CDR2 YYNGEE. The J segment lost 0 bases and the V segment lost 2 bases, leaving 10 bases of the junction unmatched. The CDR3 is 18 amino acids. The CDR3, as DNA: TGTGCCAGCAGCGTGTCCCTAGCGGGGCTTTACAGCACAGATACGCAGTATTTT. It yields the protein CASSVSLAGLYSTDTQYF. Full variable domain (outside the CDR3, taken from reference TRBV9 and TRBJ2-3): DSGVTQTPKHLITATGQRVTLRCSPRSGDLSVYWYQQSLDQGLQFLIQYYNGEERAKGNILERFSAQQFPDLHSELNLSSLELGDSALYFCASSVSLAGLYSTDTQYFGPGTRLTVL.